Reported below is one TCR beta chain. The junction differs from germline at one of its ends, possibly a read error. This sample is drawn from a study of T cells in Graves' hyperthyroidism and ophthalmopathy. The CDR3 runs 11 residues. Germline CDR1 WSHSY, CDR2 SAAADI. TCR beta CDR3 regions were amplified from RNA transcripts. First-round RT-PCR targeting the TCR CDR3 was performed with the HTBI primer set. Via MiXCR, TCRdb re-called the multiplex PCR reads, giving one row per CDR3 protein. Counted here are roughly 510,000 distinct CDR3 sequences, 46% occurring once; the ten biggest clones make up 44%. The chain is built from TRBV10-2 and TRBJ2-7; no clear D gene. Sequencing was done on a sample of peripheral blood or thyroid tissue (not recorded which). The source is an adult woman with Graves' disease, either hyperthyroidism or ophthalmopathy (not recorded which). CDR3 sequence (DNA): TGTGCCAGCACCCACCTCGAGGAGCAGTACTTC. It specifies CASTHLEEQYF.